This entry features one T cell receptor beta chain sequence. Its antigen is unknown. The junction departs from the called germline gene at one end, perhaps through a read error. Libraries were prepared through PCR. Sequenced on an Illumina HiSeq 4000. The TCR beta-chain CDR3 region of each patient was profiled by high-throughput sequencing. Processing in the source paper ran as follows. Drawing on CDR3 differences between clinicopathological groups, the researchers built a classifier meant to tell apart patients with distant-metastatic papillary thyroid cancer. The Shannon index was used to assess repertoire diversity, and the Morisita-Horn index was used to assess tumor-blood repertoire similarity. Starting from the raw public reads, TCRdb applied fastp trimming at Q25, assembled clones with MiXCR and retained in-frame beta chains. V and J calls and clone size were set by TCRdb, not the authors. Within this sample are 6,100 or so clones, with roughly 30% of them counted one time only. The ten largest account for over 15% of the sample.

The data are from a study of metastatic and nonmetastatic thyroid tumors (dated by TCRdb to 2020 to 2022). About the study as a whole: Repertoires were compared across peripheral blood and tumor or nodule tissue samples from malignant and benign thyroid patients.

As encoded in the germline V gene, CDR1 is SNHLY while CDR2 is FYNNEI. CDR3 length: 15 amino acids, cysteine to phenylalanine. Just CDR3 DNA is preserved here, 45 bases in frame from base 1. What the authors observed across the whole study: In both blood and tumor samples, malignant tumors were reported to have significantly higher TCR beta diversity than benign nodules.

None of the patients had been given any treatment before thyroid surgery. The study retrospectively analysed patient clinical samples collected from about 2012 to 2018 using T-cell receptor beta sequencing. Material for sequencing was adjacent normal tissue. Recombination joined TRBV2 with TRBJ2-7, with 7 bases matching TRBD1. The receptor's source is a female donor with papillary thyroid cancer or a benign thyroid nodule (not recorded which). Some clones in this sample may be carry-over from other donors' samples. The nucleotides are TGTGCCAGCAGTCCTGGACAGGTAGCGCCGGGCGAGCAGAACTTC. Its translation is CASSPGQVAPGEQNF.